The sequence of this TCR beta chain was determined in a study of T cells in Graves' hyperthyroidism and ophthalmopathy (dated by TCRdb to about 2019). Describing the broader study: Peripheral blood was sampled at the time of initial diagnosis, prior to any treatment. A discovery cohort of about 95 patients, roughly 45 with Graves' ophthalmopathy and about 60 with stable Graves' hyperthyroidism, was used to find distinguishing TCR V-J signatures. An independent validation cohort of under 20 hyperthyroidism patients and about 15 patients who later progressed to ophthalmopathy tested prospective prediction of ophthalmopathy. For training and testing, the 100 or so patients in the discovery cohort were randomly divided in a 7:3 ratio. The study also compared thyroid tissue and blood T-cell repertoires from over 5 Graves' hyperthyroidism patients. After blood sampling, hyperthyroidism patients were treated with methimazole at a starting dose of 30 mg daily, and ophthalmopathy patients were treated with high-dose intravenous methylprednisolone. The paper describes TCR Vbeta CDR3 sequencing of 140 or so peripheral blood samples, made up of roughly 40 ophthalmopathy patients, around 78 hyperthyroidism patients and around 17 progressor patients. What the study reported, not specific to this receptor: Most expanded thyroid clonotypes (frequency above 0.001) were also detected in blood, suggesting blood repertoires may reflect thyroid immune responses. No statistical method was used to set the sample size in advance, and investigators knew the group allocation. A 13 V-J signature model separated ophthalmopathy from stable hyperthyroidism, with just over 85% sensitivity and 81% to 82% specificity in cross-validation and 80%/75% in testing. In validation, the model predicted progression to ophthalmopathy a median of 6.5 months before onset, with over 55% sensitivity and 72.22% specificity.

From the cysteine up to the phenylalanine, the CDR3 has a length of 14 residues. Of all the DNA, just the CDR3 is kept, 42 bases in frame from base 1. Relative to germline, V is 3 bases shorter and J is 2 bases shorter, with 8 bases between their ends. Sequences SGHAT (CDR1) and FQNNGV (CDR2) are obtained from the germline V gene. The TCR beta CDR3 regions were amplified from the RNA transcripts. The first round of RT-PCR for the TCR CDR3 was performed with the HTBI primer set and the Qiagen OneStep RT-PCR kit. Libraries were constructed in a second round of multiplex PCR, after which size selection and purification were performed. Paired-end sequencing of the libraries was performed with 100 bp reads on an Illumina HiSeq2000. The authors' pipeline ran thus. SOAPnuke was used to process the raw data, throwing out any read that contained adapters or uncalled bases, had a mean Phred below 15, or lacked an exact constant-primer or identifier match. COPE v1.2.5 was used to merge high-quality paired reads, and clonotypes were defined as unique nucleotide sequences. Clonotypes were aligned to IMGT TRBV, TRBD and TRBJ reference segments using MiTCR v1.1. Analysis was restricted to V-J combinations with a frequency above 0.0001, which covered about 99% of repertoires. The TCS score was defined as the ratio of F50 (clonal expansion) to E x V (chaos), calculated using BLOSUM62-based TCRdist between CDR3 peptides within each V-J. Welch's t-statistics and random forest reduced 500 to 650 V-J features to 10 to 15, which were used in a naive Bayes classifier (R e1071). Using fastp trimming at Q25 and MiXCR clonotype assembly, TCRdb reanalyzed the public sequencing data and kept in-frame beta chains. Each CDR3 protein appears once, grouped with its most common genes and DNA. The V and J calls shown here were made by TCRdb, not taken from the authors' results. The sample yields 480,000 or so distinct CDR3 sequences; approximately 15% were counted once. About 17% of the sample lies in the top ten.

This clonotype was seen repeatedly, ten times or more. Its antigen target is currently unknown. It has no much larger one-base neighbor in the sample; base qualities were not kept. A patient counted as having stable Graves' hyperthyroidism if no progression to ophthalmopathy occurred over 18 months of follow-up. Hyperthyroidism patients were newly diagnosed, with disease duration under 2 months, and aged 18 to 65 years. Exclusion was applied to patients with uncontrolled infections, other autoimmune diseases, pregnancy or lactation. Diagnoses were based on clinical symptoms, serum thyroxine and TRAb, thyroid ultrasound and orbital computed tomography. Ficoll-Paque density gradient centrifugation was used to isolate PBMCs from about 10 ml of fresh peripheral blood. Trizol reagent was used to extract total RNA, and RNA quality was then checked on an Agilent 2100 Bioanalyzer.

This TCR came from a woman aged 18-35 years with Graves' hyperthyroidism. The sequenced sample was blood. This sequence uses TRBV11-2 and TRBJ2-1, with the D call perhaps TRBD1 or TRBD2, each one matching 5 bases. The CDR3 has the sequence CASSFGTPYNEQFF. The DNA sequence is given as TGTGCCAGCAGCTTCGGGACCCCCTACAATGAGCAGTTCTTC.